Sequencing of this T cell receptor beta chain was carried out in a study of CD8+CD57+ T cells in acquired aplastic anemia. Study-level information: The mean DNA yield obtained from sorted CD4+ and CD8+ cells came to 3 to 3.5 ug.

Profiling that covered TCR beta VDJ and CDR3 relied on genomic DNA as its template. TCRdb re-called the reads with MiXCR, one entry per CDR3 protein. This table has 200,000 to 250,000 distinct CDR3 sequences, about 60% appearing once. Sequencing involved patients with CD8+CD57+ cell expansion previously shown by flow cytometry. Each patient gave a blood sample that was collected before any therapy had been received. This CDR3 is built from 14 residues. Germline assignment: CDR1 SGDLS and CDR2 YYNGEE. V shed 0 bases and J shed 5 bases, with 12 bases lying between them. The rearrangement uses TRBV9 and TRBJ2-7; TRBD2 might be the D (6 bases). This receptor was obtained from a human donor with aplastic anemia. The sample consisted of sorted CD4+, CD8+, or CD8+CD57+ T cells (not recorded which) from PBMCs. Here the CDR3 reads CASSVDVGGDEQYF. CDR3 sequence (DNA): TGTGCCAGCAGCGTAGATGTCGGGGGAGACGAGCAGTACTTC.